Listed here are 12 T cell receptor beta chains from one sample, sequenced in a study of cytomegalovirus exposure and HLA in healthy donors (dated by TCRdb to between 2016 and 2019). Library construction relied on the immunoSEQ multiplex PCR assay. For the multiplex PCR, a mixture combining 60 forward primers for TCR Vbeta segments and 13 reverse primers for TCR Jbeta segments was used. Sourced from immuneACCESS, this table was stored by TCRdb with only in-frame sequences that have V and J called. A share of the clones is absent; for the studies checked, an unresolved V gene accounts for under half, and the remainder has no known explanation. The table for this sample lists about 200,000 clones; approximately 78% of them were counted only once. Of the sample, less than 3% falls within the top ten clones. Sequencing input: PBMCs. The receptors were gathered from a woman in her 40s in good health and CMV-seronegative.

The J gene is TRBJ2-7, the V gene TRBV15; the match to TRBD2 covers 13 bases. Trimming at V came to 1 base and at J to 2 bases, leaving 5 bases not matched to a gene. The germline gives CDR1 LNHNV, CDR2 YYDKDF (reference sequence). This CDR3 region has 17 residues. The CDR3 sequence is CATSRVLAGGLAYEQYF. The CDR3 bases are TGTGCCACCAGCAGAGTACTAGCGGGAGGGCTAGCCTACGAGCAGTACTTC.

This clone was recorded a few times. The chain has TRBV5-1 and TRBJ1-1, with D perhaps matching TRBD1 (6 bases). CDR1 and CDR2 from the germline V gene are SGHRS and YFSETQ. V gave up 1 base and J gave up 1 base, with 14 bases separating them. The CDR3 runs to 16 residues. CDR3: CASSLQQGSGNTEAFF. Here the CDR3 DNA reads TGCGCCAGCAGCTTGCAACAGGGAAGTGGGAACACTGAAGCTTTCTTT.

V is TRBV5-1 and J is TRBJ2-1; 10 bases map to TRBD1. The CDR3 has 17 amino acids. Germline V CDR1 and CDR2: SGHRS, YFSETQ. J lost 7 bases, V lost 0 bases, and 10 bases had no gene match. DNA for the CDR3: TGCGCCAGCAGCTTGGGAGACAGGGGGCCCCCGGGGAATGAGCAGTTCTTC. Encoded protein: CASSLGDRGPPGNEQFF.

The V gene is TRBV11-2, the J gene TRBJ2-3; D unresolved. Trimming removed 6 bases from V and 6 bases from J, with 10 bases in between. CDR3 length: 12 amino acids. CDR1 and CDR2 (germline): SGHAT, FQNNGV. CDR3 region: CASRISTDTQYF. CDR3 bases: TGTGCCAGCAGAATCTCTACGGATACGCAGTATTTT.

The V and J genes are TRBV27 and TRBJ1-6, with 10 bases identical to TRBD1. Germline CDR1 MNHEY, CDR2 SMNVEV (reference sequence). This CDR3 has 13 residues. V trimming: 10 bases; J trimming: 7 bases; junction bases outside the gene matches: 4. The CDR3 region has the DNA TGTGCCACCACGGACAGGGGGAATTCACCCCTCCACTTT. This encodes CATTDRGNSPLHF.

The gene calls are TRBV2 and TRBJ1-1; TRBD1 agrees at 7 bases. Trimming removed 5 bases from V and 4 bases from J; junction bases left unmatched: 10. Looked up from germline, CDR1 is SNHLY and CDR2 is FYNNEI. CDR3 size: 15 residues. CDR3 sequence reads: CASSSATGWATEAFF. The DNA of the CDR3 is TGTGCCAGCAGTTCTGCGACAGGGTGGGCCACTGAAGCTTTCTTT.

The chain couples TRBV19 to TRBJ2-5, with D possibly TRBD2 on 5 matching bases. The CDR3 extends over 12 amino acids. Trimming stripped 6 bases from V and 2 bases from J, with 7 bases between. The germline V gene has CDR1 LNHDA and CDR2 SQIVND (reference sequence). DNA of the CDR3: TGTGCCAGTAGCGGGAATCAAGAGACCCAGTACTTC. It translates to CASSGNQETQYF.

With regard to this clone: The junction shows a germline mismatch at one end, possibly a read error. V and J are TRBV5-6 and TRBJ2-4, with a tentative D call TRBD1 (6 bases). The CDR3 is 18 amino acids. Germline CDR1 SGHDT, CDR2 YYEEEE. The CDR3 protein is CAGSSLQGLRGRGNIQYF. CDR3 bases: TGTGCCGGCAGCTCACTACAGGGATTGAGAGGGAGAGGAAACATTCAGTACTTC. The full variable domain, completed using reference TRBV5-6 and TRBJ2-4, is DAGVTQSPTHLIKTRGQQVTLRCSPKSGHDTVSWYQQALGQGPQFIFQYYEEEERQRGNFPDRFSGHQFPNYSSELNVNALLLGDSALYLCAGSSLQGLRGRGNIQYFGAGTRLSVL.

The genes are TRBV7-9 and TRBJ1-1; maybe TRBD1 (6 bases). Germline CDR1 and CDR2: SEHNR and FQNEAQ (reference sequence). Trimming stripped 3 bases from V and 1 base from J, with 12 bases between. The CDR3 spans 15 residues. CDR3 sequence reads: CASSFTDSQNTEAFF. The CDR3 DNA is TGTGCCAGCAGCTTTACGGACAGCCAGAACACTGAAGCTTTCTTT.

This clone showed up just a few times. This chain joins TRBV11-2 and TRBJ1-6; no clear D. CDR3 size: 16 residues. V lost 6 bases to trimming and J lost 4 bases, with 16 bases between them. The V gene's germline CDR1 is SGHAT and CDR2 FQNNGV. CDR3 coding DNA: TGTGCCAGCAGTCGTATCCGGGAGACATATAATTCACCCCTCCACTTT. Its protein product is CASSRIRETYNSPLHF.

The chain couples TRBV27 to TRBJ2-7; 13 bases are a match to TRBD2. This CDR3 comprises 14 residues. Germline values: CDR1 MNHEY, CDR2 SMNVEV (reference sequence). J lost 5 bases, V lost 2 bases, and 0 bases had no gene match. CDR3 in DNA: TGTGCCAGCAGTTTAGGACTAGCGGGAGACGAGCAGTACTTC. This encodes CASSLGLAGDEQYF.

V and J are TRBV6-6 and TRBJ1-1; D is possibly TRBD1 (5 bases). The CDR3 spans 12 residues. Between the trimmed V and J ends, which lost 4 bases and 6 bases, there was a span of 9 bases. Germline values: CDR1 MNHNY, CDR2 SVGAGI (reference sequence). CDR3 in DNA: TGTGCCAGCAGTTTAACAGGCTCTGAAGCTTTCTTT. Its translation: CASSLTGSEAFF.